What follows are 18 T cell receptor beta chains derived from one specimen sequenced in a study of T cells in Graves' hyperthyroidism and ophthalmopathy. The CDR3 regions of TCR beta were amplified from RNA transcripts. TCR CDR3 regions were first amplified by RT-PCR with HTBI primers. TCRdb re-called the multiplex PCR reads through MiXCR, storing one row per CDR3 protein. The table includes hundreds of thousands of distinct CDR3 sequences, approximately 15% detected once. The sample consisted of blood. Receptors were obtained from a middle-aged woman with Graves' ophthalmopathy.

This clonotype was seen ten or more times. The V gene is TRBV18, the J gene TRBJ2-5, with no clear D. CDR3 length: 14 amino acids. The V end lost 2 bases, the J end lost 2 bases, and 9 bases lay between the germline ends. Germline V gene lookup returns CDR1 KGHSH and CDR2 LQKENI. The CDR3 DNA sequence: TGTGCCAGCTCACCAACGAGAACACAAGAGACCCAGTACTTC. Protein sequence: CASSPTRTQETQYF.

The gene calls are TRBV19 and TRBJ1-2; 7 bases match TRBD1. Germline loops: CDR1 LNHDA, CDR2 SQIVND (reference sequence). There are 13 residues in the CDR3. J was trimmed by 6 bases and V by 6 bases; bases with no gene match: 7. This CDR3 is CASRLTGLDGYTF. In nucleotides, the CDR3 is TGTGCCAGTAGGCTGACAGGGTTGGATGGCTACACCTTC.

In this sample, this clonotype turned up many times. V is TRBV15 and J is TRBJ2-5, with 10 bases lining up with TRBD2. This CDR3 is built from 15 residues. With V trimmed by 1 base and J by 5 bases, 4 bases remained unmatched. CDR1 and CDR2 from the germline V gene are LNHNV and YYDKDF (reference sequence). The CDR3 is CATSRAGTSAETQYF. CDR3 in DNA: TGTGCCACCAGCAGAGCCGGGACTAGCGCGGAGACCCAGTACTTC.

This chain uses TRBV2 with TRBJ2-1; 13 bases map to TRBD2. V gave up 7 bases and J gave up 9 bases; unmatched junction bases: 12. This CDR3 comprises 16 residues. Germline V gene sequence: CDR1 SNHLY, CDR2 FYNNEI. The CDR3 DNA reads TGTGCCAGCAAAGAGAGGACTAGCGGGAGTGGAAGTGAGCAGTTCTTC. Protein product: CASKERTSGSGSEQFF. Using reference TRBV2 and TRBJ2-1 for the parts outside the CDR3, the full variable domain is EPEVTQTPSHQVTQMGQEVILRCVPISNHLYFYWYRQILGQKVEFLVSFYNNEISEKSEIFDDQFSVERPDGSNFTLKIRSTKLEDSAMYFCASKERTSGSGSEQFFGPGTRLTVL.

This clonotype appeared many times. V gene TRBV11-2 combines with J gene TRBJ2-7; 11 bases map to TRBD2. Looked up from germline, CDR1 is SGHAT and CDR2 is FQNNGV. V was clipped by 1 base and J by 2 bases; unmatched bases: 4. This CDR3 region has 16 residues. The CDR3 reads CASSLAGTSGAYEQYF. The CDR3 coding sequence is TGTGCCAGCAGCTTAGCTGGGACTAGCGGAGCCTACGAGCAGTACTTC.

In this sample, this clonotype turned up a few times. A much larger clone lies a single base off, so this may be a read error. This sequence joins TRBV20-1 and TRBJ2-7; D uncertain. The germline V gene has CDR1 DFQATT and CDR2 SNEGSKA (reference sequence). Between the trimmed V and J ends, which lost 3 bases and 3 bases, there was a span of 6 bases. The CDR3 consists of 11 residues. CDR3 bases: TGCAGTGCTAGTGTGGGCTACGAGCAGTACTTC. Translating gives CSASVGYEQYF.

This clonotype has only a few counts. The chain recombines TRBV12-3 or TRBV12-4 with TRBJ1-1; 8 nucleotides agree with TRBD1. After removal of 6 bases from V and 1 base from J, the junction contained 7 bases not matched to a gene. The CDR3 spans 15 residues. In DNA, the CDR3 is TGTGCCAGCAGACCCCGAACAGGGGGGAACACTGAAGCTTTCTTT. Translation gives CASRPRTGGNTEAFF.

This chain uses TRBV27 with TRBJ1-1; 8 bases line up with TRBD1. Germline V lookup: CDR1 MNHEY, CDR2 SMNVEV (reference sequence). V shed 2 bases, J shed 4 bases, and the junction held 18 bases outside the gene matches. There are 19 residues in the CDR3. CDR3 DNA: TGTGCCAGCAGTTTACAAGGACAGGGCTGGAGTCCTTCGAGCACTGAAGCTTTCTTT. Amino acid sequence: CASSLQGQGWSPSSTEAFF.

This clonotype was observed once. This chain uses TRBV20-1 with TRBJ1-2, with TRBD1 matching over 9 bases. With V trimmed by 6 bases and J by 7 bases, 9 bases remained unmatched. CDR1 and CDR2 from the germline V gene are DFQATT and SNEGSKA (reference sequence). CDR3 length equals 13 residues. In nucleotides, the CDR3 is TGCAGTGCCCCGGACAGGGGCTCGGCTGGCTACACCTTC. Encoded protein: CSAPDRGSAGYTF.

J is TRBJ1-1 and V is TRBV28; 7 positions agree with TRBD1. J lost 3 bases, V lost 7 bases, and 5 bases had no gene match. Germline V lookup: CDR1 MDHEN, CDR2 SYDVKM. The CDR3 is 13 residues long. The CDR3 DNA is TGTGCCAGCACCATGACAGGGTACACTGAAGCTTTCTTT. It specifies CASTMTGYTEAFF.

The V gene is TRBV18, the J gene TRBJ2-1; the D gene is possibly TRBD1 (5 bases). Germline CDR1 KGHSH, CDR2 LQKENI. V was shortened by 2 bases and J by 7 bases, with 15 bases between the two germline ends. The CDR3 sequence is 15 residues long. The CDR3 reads CASSPGPDTWNEQFF. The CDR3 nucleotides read TGTGCCAGCTCACCAGGGCCGGACACATGGAATGAGCAGTTCTTC.

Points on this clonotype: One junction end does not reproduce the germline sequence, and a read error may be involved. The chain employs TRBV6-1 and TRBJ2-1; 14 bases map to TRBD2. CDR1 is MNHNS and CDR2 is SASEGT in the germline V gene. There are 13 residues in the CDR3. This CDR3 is CVSSAGLAGVGFF. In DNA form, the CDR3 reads TGTGTCAGCAGTGCGGGACTAGCGGGAGTTGGGTTCTTC.

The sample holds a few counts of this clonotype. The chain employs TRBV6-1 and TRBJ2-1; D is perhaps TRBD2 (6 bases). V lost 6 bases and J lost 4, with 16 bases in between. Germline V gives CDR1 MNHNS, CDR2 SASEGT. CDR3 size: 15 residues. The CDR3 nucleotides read TGTGCCAGCAGCTCTCCGGGAGTCCGATACAATGAGCAGTTCTTC. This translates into CASSSPGVRYNEQFF.

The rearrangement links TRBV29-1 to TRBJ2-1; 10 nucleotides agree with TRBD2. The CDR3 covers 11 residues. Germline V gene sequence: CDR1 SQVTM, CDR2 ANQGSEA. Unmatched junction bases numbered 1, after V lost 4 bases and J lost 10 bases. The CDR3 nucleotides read TGCAGCGTTGGACTAGCGGGCGAGCAGTTCTTC. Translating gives CSVGLAGEQFF.

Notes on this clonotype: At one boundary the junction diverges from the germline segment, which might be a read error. In DNA, the CDR3 is TGTGCCAGCAGCTCCAGGGGAGGTCTTGACAATGAGCAGCTCTTC. Its protein product is CASSSRGGLDNEQLF. The chain uses TRBV5-5 and TRBJ2-1, with D tentatively TRBD1 or TRBD2 (6 bases each). CDR1 and CDR2 (germline): SGHKS, YYEKEE (reference sequence). The CDR3 contains 15 residues.

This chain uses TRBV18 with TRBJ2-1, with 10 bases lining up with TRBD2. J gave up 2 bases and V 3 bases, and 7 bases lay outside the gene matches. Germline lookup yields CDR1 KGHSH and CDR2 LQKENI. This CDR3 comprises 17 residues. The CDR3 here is CASSPIGTSEAYNEQFF. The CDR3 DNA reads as TGTGCCAGCTCACCGATAGGGACTAGCGAGGCCTACAATGAGCAGTTCTTC.

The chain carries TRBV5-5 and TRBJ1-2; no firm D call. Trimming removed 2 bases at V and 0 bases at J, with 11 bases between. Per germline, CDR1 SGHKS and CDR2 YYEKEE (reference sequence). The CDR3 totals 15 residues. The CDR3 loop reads CASSFSGNSNYGYTF. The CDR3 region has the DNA TGTGCCAGCAGCTTCTCCGGGAACTCTAACTATGGCTACACCTTC.

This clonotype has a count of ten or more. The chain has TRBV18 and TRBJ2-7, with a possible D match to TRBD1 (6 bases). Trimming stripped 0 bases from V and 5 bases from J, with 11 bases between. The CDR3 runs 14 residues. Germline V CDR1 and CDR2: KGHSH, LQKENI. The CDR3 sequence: CASSPPTGNNEQYF. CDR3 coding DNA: TGTGCCAGCTCACCACCGACAGGCAACAACGAGCAGTACTTC. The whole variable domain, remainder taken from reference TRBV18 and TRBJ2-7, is NAGVMQNPRHLVRRRGQEARLRCSPMKGHSHVYWYRQLPEEGLKFMVYLQKENIIDESGMPKERFSAEFPKEGPSILRIQQVVRGDSAAYFCASSPPTGNNEQYFGPGTRLTVT.